Each of the 21 T cell receptor beta chains below was sequenced from the same sample in a study of cytomegalovirus exposure and HLA in healthy donors. PCR primers comprised 60 Vbeta and 13 Jbeta primers. TCRdb's copy holds only in-frame clones and misses some; the assay was immunoSEQ multiplex PCR. Here the sample spans under 150,000 clones, about 74% being singletons. What was sequenced was PBMCs. The receptors here all came from a man in his thirties or forties in good health and CMV-seronegative.

The chain employs TRBV11-1 and TRBJ1-1; no reliable D call. The CDR3 consists of 16 residues. Trimming cost V 6 bases and J 0 bases, with 17 bases left between them. The germline V gene has CDR1 SGHAT and CDR2 FQDESV (reference sequence). This CDR3 is CASSIFATYMNTEAFF. CDR3 DNA sequence: TGTGCCAGCAGTATATTCGCGACTTACATGAACACTGAAGCTTTCTTT.

This chain connects TRBV4-1 to TRBJ2-7; TRBD2 aligns across 11 bases. J was trimmed by 5 bases and V by 5 bases; bases with no gene match: 8. This CDR3 is built from 15 residues. Germline V CDR1 and CDR2: MGHRA, YSYEKL. The CDR3 loop reads CASSSQTLAGDEQYF. In DNA form, the CDR3 reads TGCGCCAGCAGCTCTCAGACACTAGCGGGAGACGAGCAGTACTTC.

This clone was seen more than once but under ten times. The chain combines TRBV9 with TRBJ2-1; TRBD2 matches 9 bases. This CDR3 spans 22 amino acids. Germline CDR1 is SGDLS and CDR2 is YYNGEE. V was clipped by 2 bases and J by 1 base; unmatched bases: 22. In nucleotides, the CDR3 is TGTGCCAGCAGCGTCACACAAGTCCCTAGGAGGGCTAGCGGGATGTCCTACAATGAGCAGTTCTTC. It codes for CASSVTQVPRRASGMSYNEQFF.

The rearrangement joins TRBV6-5 to TRBJ2-5; TRBD1 matches at 8 bases. V dropped 2 bases and J dropped 2; count of bases not matched to a gene: 7. Germline V CDR1 and CDR2: MNHEY, SVGAGI. CDR3 size: 16 residues. The CDR3 protein is CASSYTTGGGQETQYF. The CDR3 bases are TGTGCCAGCAGTTACACCACAGGGGGAGGACAAGAGACCCAGTACTTC.

Notes on this clone: The sample contains more than one DNA sequence encoding this CDR3. V and J are TRBV4-1 and TRBJ2-7; 9 bases are shared with TRBD2. Germline assignment: CDR1 MGHRA and CDR2 YSYEKL. Trimming at V came to 3 bases and at J to 3 bases, leaving 9 bases not matched to a gene. The CDR3 has 16 amino acids. In DNA, the CDR3 is TGCGCCAGCAGCCAGGAGGATAGCGGGAGAAACTACGAGCAGTACTTC. Residues: CASSQEDSGRNYEQYF.

This clone was seen a few times. The V and J genes are TRBV6-5 and TRBJ1-1; D call uncertain. The CDR3 contains 14 residues. Trimming stripped 7 bases from V and 3 bases from J, with 15 bases between. Germline values: CDR1 MNHEY, CDR2 SVGAGI. CDR3 in amino acids: CASTSGASYTEAFF. As DNA, the CDR3 is TGTGCCAGCACTTCGGGTGCATCGTACACTGAAGCTTTCTTT.

The J gene is TRBJ1-4, the V gene TRBV5-4, with 9 bases identical to TRBD1. After removal of 5 bases from V and 8 bases from J, the junction contained 7 bases not matched to a gene. The CDR3 loop spans 14 amino acids. Germline V gene sequence: CDR1 SGHNT, CDR2 YYREEE (reference sequence). The CDR3: CASSLTGGGEKLFF. The CDR3 DNA is TGTGCCAGCAGTCTTACAGGGGGCGGAGAAAAACTGTTTTTT.

The chain couples TRBV4-1 to TRBJ1-1; TRBD1 aligns across 7 bases. V was pared by 4 bases and J by 1 base, with 3 bases of the junction left unmatched. Germline V lookup: CDR1 MGHRA, CDR2 YSYEKL. CDR3 length: 14 amino acids. CDR3 sequence reads: CASSPGQRNTEAFF. CDR3 nucleotides: TGCGCCAGCAGCCCGGGACAGAGGAACACTGAAGCTTTCTTT.

The chain joins TRBV6-1 to TRBJ1-6; D possibly corresponds to TRBD1 (5 bases). Germline V lookup: CDR1 MNHNS, CDR2 SASEGT. V was trimmed by 9 bases and J by 0 bases, leaving 12 bases between them. CDR3 length equals 15 residues. The CDR3 loop is CASLGGSSYNSPLHF. In nucleotides, the CDR3 is TGTGCCAGTCTGGGGGGGAGCTCCTATAATTCACCCCTCCACTTT.

This clone occurred once. V is TRBV28 and J is TRBJ2-7; D gene uncertain. CDR3 length equals 11 residues. The V gene's germline CDR1 is MDHEN and CDR2 SYDVKM. V lost 2 bases and J lost 3, with 2 bases in between. The CDR3 region is CASSLRYEQYF. The CDR3 bases are TGTGCCAGCAGTTTACGCTACGAGCAGTACTTC.

The rearrangement uses TRBV6-5 and TRBJ2-7; D may be TRBD2 (7 bases). The V end lost 2 bases, the J end lost 1 base, and 12 bases lay between the germline ends. In germline, CDR1 is MNHEY, CDR2 SVGAGI. The CDR3 runs to 15 residues. CDR3 in amino acids: CASSYGGGGSYEQYF. CDR3 sequence (DNA): TGTGCCAGCAGTTACGGCGGGGGCGGGTCCTACGAGCAGTACTTC.

This chain joins TRBV19 and TRBJ2-1; TRBD2 aligns across 12 bases. The germline gives CDR1 LNHDA, CDR2 SQIVND (reference sequence). The CDR3 runs to 15 residues. V was pared by 5 bases and J by 7 bases, with 6 bases of the junction left unmatched. CDR3 sequence: CASSSWTSGKNEQFF. CDR3 coding DNA: TGTGCCAGTAGTTCCTGGACTAGCGGGAAAAATGAGCAGTTCTTC.

The rearrangement uses TRBV28 and TRBJ1-2; TRBD1 matches at 9 bases. The CDR3 has 12 residues. Per the germline V gene, CDR1 is MDHEN and CDR2 is SYDVKM. Germline trimming cut 6 bases from V and 4 bases from J; bases unmatched to any gene: 0. CDR3 sequence reads: CASRDRGYGYTF. The CDR3 DNA is TGTGCCAGCAGGGACAGGGGCTATGGCTACACCTTC.

This sequence joins TRBV28 and TRBJ1-5, with 8 positions matching TRBD1. With 3 bases clipped from V and 6 bases from J, the junction kept 4 bases outside the gene matches. The germline V gene has CDR1 MDHEN and CDR2 SYDVKM. The CDR3 is 14 residues long. The CDR3 is CASSLDRDSQPQHF. The CDR3 DNA sequence: TGTGCCAGCAGTTTGGACAGGGACAGTCAGCCCCAGCATTTT.

CDR3 in DNA: TGTGCCAGCAGCTTAGGGGGCCTACAAGCCAAAAACATTCAGTACTTC. This gives the protein CASSLGGLQAKNIQYF. The V gene is TRBV7-9, the J gene TRBJ2-4; D is perhaps TRBD1 (5 bases). Trimming removed 1 base from V and 0 bases from J, with 10 bases in between. The CDR3 sequence is 16 residues long. Germline V gives CDR1 SEHNR, CDR2 FQNEAQ (reference sequence).

This chain links TRBV7-9 with TRBJ1-2, with D unclear. This CDR3 has 12 amino acids. The germline V gene has CDR1 SEHNR and CDR2 FQNEAQ (reference sequence). V shed 3 bases and J shed 8 bases, with 10 bases lying between them. The CDR3 reads CASSFGGGGYTF. The DNA of the CDR3 is TGTGCCAGCAGCTTCGGAGGCGGGGGCTACACCTTC.

This rearrangement joins TRBV6-6 to TRBJ2-7; 7 positions match TRBD1. CDR1 is MNHNY, CDR2 SVGAGI, per germline (reference sequence). The CDR3 is 14 amino acids. The junction had 13 bases not matched to a gene; V was cut back by 8 bases and J by 6 bases. The CDR3 reads CASGLMTGLGEQYF. Here the CDR3 DNA reads TGTGCCAGCGGACTTATGACAGGGCTAGGCGAGCAGTACTTC.

The V and J genes are TRBV5-4 and TRBJ2-3; 8 nucleotides line up with TRBD1. The CDR3 has 17 amino acids. The trim removed 2 bases at V and 6 bases at J, leaving 14 bases unmatched. Germline-derived CDR1 and CDR2 are SGHNT and YYREEE (reference sequence). The CDR3 coding sequence is TGTGCCAGCAGCTTAGAGGACAGGGTGGTTCACGGCGATACGCAGTATTTT. Translated, it gives CASSLEDRVVHGDTQYF.

This rearrangement joins TRBV5-5 to TRBJ2-7, with 11 positions matching TRBD2. Trimming cost V 0 bases and J 4 bases; bases outside gene matches: 3. The germline V gene encodes CDR1 SGHKS and CDR2 YYEKEE (reference sequence). The CDR3 totals 15 residues. DNA for the CDR3: TGTGCCAGCAGCTTGGCTAGCGGGAGGTCGTACGAGCAGTACTTC. As protein: CASSLASGRSYEQYF. Full variable domain (rest looked up from reference TRBV5-5 and TRBJ2-7): DAGVTQSPTHLIKTRGQQVTLRCSPISGHKSVSWYQQVLGQGPQFIFQYYEKEERGRGNFPDRFSARQFPNYSSELNVNALLLGDSALYLCASSLASGRSYEQYFGPGTRLTVT.

This clone came up a few times. This rearrangement joins TRBV11-3 to TRBJ1-1; D is unresolved. Germline V gene lookup returns CDR1 SGHNT and CDR2 YENEEA. V dropped 1 base and J dropped 5 bases, with 8 bases sitting between them. CDR3 size: 13 residues. This CDR3 is CASSLAFGTEAFF. The CDR3 DNA reads TGTGCCAGCAGCTTAGCCTTCGGGACTGAAGCTTTCTTT. Variable domain in full (rest from reference TRBV11-3 and TRBJ1-1): EAGVVQSPRYKIIEKKQPVAFWCNPISGHNTLYWYLQNLGQGPELLIRYENEEAVDDSQLPKDRFSAERLKGVDSTLKIQPAELGDSAVYLCASSLAFGTEAFFGQGTRLTVV.

The V call is TRBV4-1, the J call TRBJ1-3; D gene unclear. With 2 bases removed from V and 0 bases from J, the gap between germline ends came to 8 bases. Germline CDR1 MGHRA, CDR2 YSYEKL. This CDR3 has 15 residues. The CDR3 nucleotides read TGCGCCAGCAGCCAACTGGGCCACTCTGGAAACACCATATATTTT. It yields the protein CASSQLGHSGNTIYF.